This passage covers 8 T cell receptor beta chains from one sample sequenced in a study of patients and donors after allogeneic stem cell transplantation (dated by TCRdb to 2020 to 2021). The library was made by RT-PCR. Sequencer: NextSeq 550. TCRdb reworked the public reads: Q25 trimming with fastp, MiXCR clone assembly, productive beta chains retained. Merged by CDR3 protein, the rows form single entries marked with the most common genes and DNA. This sample comprises some 880,000 distinct CDR3 sequences, more than 15% of them detected only once. Jointly, the top ten make up 5% to 7.5% of the sample. Sequencing used blood, either unsorted or a sorted T cell fraction (not recorded which). All receptors derive from a human donor who was either an allogeneic HSCT recipient or a stem cell or donor lymphocyte infusion donor (not recorded which). It is not recorded whose cells these are; they may come from a transplant donor.

The chain joins TRBV20-1 to TRBJ2-7, with D possibly matching TRBD1 (6 bases). The CDR3 contains 13 residues. CDR1 and CDR2 (germline): DFQATT, SNEGSKA (reference sequence). Between the trimmed V and J ends, which lost 6 bases and 0 bases, there was a span of 12 bases. CDR3 protein: CSATGQSSYEQYF. CDR3 coding DNA: TGCAGTGCAACTGGACAGTCCTCCTACGAGCAGTACTTC.

The chain recombines TRBV6-1 with TRBJ1-4; D gene unclear. The CDR3 has 14 amino acids. With 5 bases removed from V and 4 bases from J, the gap between germline ends came to 11 bases. From germline, CDR1 is MNHNS and CDR2 SASEGT. The CDR3 coding sequence is TGTGCCAGCAGTACAGCTACGAATAATGAAAAACTGTTTTTT. Residues: CASSTATNNEKLFF.

V gene TRBV28 combines with J gene TRBJ2-1; the D gene is possibly TRBD2 (5 bases). Germline-derived CDR1 and CDR2 are MDHEN and SYDVKM. This CDR3 is 16 amino acids long. V was cut by 6 bases and J by 6 bases, with 21 bases left in between. The CDR3: CASSEPRGLRSNEQFF. Here the CDR3 DNA reads TGTGCCAGCAGCGAACCCCGCGGGCTTCGATCCAATGAGCAGTTCTTC.

This clonotype was seen ten or more times. The chain combines TRBV9 with TRBJ1-1, with D unresolved. From germline, CDR1 is SGDLS and CDR2 YYNGEE. V shed 4 bases and J shed 4 bases, with 11 bases lying between them. CDR3 length equals 13 residues. CDR3 in amino acids: CASSQGRITEAFF. In nucleotides, the CDR3 is TGTGCCAGCAGCCAAGGCAGGATCACTGAAGCTTTCTTT.

This clonotype showed up just a few times. The chain has TRBV7-2 and TRBJ2-1; 9 bases map to TRBD1. The germline V gene has CDR1 SGHTA and CDR2 FQGNSA. This CDR3 comprises 15 residues. V shed 5 bases and J 8 bases; nucleotides not matched to a gene: 10. DNA of the CDR3: TGTGCCAGCAGCCCCCAAGGGACAGGGATCCATGAGCAGTTCTTC. It translates to CASSPQGTGIHEQFF.

V usage is TRBV9 and J usage is TRBJ2-7, with 10 nucleotides matching TRBD2. The CDR3 spans 15 residues. V lost 3 bases, J lost 5 bases, and 8 bases stayed unmatched. Germline-derived CDR1 and CDR2 are SGDLS and YYNGEE. The CDR3 reads CASSATGTSVDEQYF. CDR3 nucleotides: TGTGCCAGCAGCGCTACCGGGACTAGCGTCGACGAGCAGTACTTC.

CDR3 residues: CSATQRDNEQFF. The CDR3 DNA sequence: TGCAGTGCTACCCAGAGAGATAATGAGCAGTTCTTC. The genes are TRBV20-1 and TRBJ2-1; D gene unclear. V gave up 4 bases and J gave up 7 bases, with 11 bases separating them. Germline CDR1 is DFQATT and CDR2 is SNEGSKA (reference sequence). This CDR3 region has 12 residues.

In its sample, this clonotype was seen a few times. V usage is TRBV7-9 and J usage is TRBJ2-1, with no clear D. The V gene's germline CDR1 is SEHNR and CDR2 FQNEAQ (reference sequence). CDR3 length: 12 amino acids. Between the trimmed V and J ends, which lost 2 bases and 6 bases, there was a span of 5 bases. The CDR3 loop is CASSLNSNEQFF. In nucleotides, the CDR3 is TGTGCCAGCAGCTTAAACAGCAATGAGCAGTTCTTC.